The clone carrying this TCR beta chain was seen just once. Its antigen is not identified. V was cut by 4 bases and J by 4 bases, with 18 bases left in between. Germline CDR1 is SGDLS and CDR2 is YYNGEE. The CDR3 runs to 16 residues. Selected positively for CCR7 and CD45RO-negative, naive CD8 cells excluded terminally differentiated effector memory CD45RA+ cells. Assay used: immunoSEQ multiplex PCR; TCRdb lists only in-frame clones, some missing. Here the sample spans just over 2,000,000 clones, less than 95% being singletons. This sample was included in a study of shared clonotypes between healthy human individuals. Study-level points and caveats: Relative to memory subsets, naive subsets generally showed larger estimated richness.

Sample: naive CD8+ T cells sorted from blood. The sequence came from a man aged 18 to 29 in good health. This rearrangement joins TRBV9 to TRBJ2-1; possible D gene TRBD2, 5 bases. CDR3 nucleotide sequence: TGTGCCAGCAGCTCGGAAGCGGACGCCCTATACAATGAGCAGTTCTTC. This sequence encodes CASSSEADALYNEQFF. The complete variable domain, with remaining parts taken from reference TRBV9 and TRBJ2-1, reads DSGVTQTPKHLITATGQRVTLRCSPRSGDLSVYWYQQSLDQGLQFLIQYYNGEERAKGNILERFSAQQFPDLHSELNLSSLELGDSALYFCASSSEADALYNEQFFGPGTRLTVL.